The 12 T cell receptor beta chains below come from one sample, sequenced in a study of PD-1 blockade in classical Hodgkin lymphoma. TCRdb's table, derived via immunoSEQ multiplex PCR, lists solely in-frame clones and lacks some. The sample has 27,000 or so clones; around three quarters are singletons. Specified time point: cycle 4 day 1 (C4D1), after less than seven weeks of nivolumab. All the patients suffered relapse after autologous stem cell transplantation, and brentuximab vedotin exposure differed. The material sequenced was peripheral blood mononuclear cells (PBMCs), taken before the fourth cycle of nivolumab. Every receptor here comes from a human donor with classical Hodgkin lymphoma.

This clone was seen once. The genes are TRBV11-2 and TRBJ2-2, with 9 bases identical to TRBD1. Germline V gene lookup returns CDR1 SGHAT and CDR2 FQNNGV. Trimming at V came to 3 bases and at J to 5 bases, leaving 10 bases not matched to a gene. The CDR3 length is 17 residues. The CDR3 region has the DNA TGTGCCAGCAGCTTCCCGGGGGGACAGGGAATAACCGGGGAGCTGTTTTTT. Amino acids: CASSFPGGQGITGELFF.

J is TRBJ2-7 and V is TRBV7-9, with TRBD2 matching over 14 bases. Germline assignment: CDR1 SEHNR and CDR2 FQNEAQ (reference sequence). V gave up 4 bases and J gave up 6 bases; unmatched junction bases: 8. The CDR3 length is 16 residues. CDR3 in DNA: TGTGCCAGCAGCTCATGGGGACTAGCGGGAGTGGGCGAGCAGTACTTC. This codes for CASSSWGLAGVGEQYF.

V gene TRBV7-9 combines with J gene TRBJ2-1; unclear D gene. Trimming left V 0 bases short and J 12 bases short, with 9 bases between. This CDR3 has 12 residues. Germline CDR1 SEHNR, CDR2 FQNEAQ (reference sequence). The CDR3 sequence: CASSLAERVQFF. CDR3 DNA: TGTGCCAGCAGCTTAGCGGAGCGAGTGCAGTTCTTC.

The gene calls are TRBV18 and TRBJ1-2, with D perhaps TRBD1 (5 bases). CDR1 is KGHSH, CDR2 LQKENI, per germline. The CDR3 runs 16 residues. Deletions cut 3 bases from V and 4 bases from J, with 18 bases between. As DNA, the CDR3 is TGTGCCAGCTCACCGGGACTGGGATCAGCGGGCTATGGCTACACCTTC. Residues: CASSPGLGSAGYGYTF.

V is TRBV6-6 and J is TRBJ1-1; D may be TRBD1 (6 bases). Per the germline V gene, CDR1 is MNHNY and CDR2 is SVGAGI (reference sequence). The CDR3 has 14 residues. Trimming left V 2 bases short and J 7 bases short, with 14 bases between. The CDR3 sequence: CASSYSRGQGEAFF. DNA for the CDR3: TGTGCCAGCAGTTACAGCCGGGGGCAAGGTGAAGCTTTCTTT.

This clone was seen more than once but under ten times. The CDR3 sequence: CASSFVGQGRETQYF. CDR3 coding DNA: TGTGCCAGCAGCTTCGTGGGACAGGGGAGGGAGACCCAGTACTTC. The gene calls are TRBV7-2 and TRBJ2-5; 10 bases align to TRBD1. Trimming at V came to 3 bases and at J to 5 bases, leaving 6 bases not matched to a gene. The CDR3 consists of 15 residues. In germline, CDR1 is SGHTA, CDR2 FQGNSA.

The chain is built from TRBV7-6 and TRBJ2-5; 12 bases are a match to TRBD2. This CDR3 contains 17 residues. V trimming: 7 bases; J trimming: 4 bases; junction bases outside the gene matches: 13. Germline loops: CDR1 SGHVS, CDR2 FNYEAQ. The CDR3 sequence is CASIDWGLAGGGETQYF. The DNA of the CDR3 is TGTGCCAGCATCGATTGGGGACTAGCGGGCGGTGGAGAGACCCAGTACTTC.

The gene calls are TRBV2 and TRBJ2-7, with D perhaps matching TRBD1 (5 bases). The V gene's germline CDR1 is SNHLY and CDR2 FYNNEI. Between the trimmed V and J ends, which lost 5 bases and 2 bases, there was a span of 13 bases. This CDR3 is 14 amino acids long. The DNA of the CDR3 is TGTGCCAGCAGTAGTCCAGGGCACGCCTACGAGCAGTACTTC. This sequence encodes CASSSPGHAYEQYF.

The CDR3 DNA is TGCGCCAGCAGCTCTGTGACAGGGAAAACTGAAGCTTTCTTT. This codes for CASSSVTGKTEAFF. The chain joins TRBV5-1 to TRBJ1-1; TRBD1 agrees at 7 bases. This CDR3 has 14 residues. Looked up from germline, CDR1 is SGHRS and CDR2 is YFSETQ. The V gene end was trimmed by 3 bases and the J gene end by 5 bases; junction bases not matched to a gene: 7.

The chain has TRBV5-1 and TRBJ2-1; TRBD2 might be the D (5 bases). V dropped 0 bases and J dropped 10 bases, with 20 bases sitting between them. From germline, CDR1 is SGHRS and CDR2 YFSETQ. The CDR3 is 16 amino acids. As DNA, the CDR3 is TGCGCCAGCAGCTTGGGGCCAGCCGGACTGCTCCAGGAGCAGTTCTTC. This translates into CASSLGPAGLLQEQFF. The full variable domain, completed using reference TRBV5-1 and TRBJ2-1, is KAGVTQTPRYLIKTRGQQVTLSCSPISGHRSVSWYQQTPGQGLQFLFEYFSETQRNKGNFPGRFSGRQFSNSRSEMNVSTLELGDSALYLCASSLGPAGLLQEQFFGPGTRLTVL.

The genes are TRBV9 and TRBJ2-2; TRBD1 is a possible D gene (6 bases). Trimming removed 4 bases at V and 4 bases at J, with 14 bases between. Germline V lookup: CDR1 SGDLS, CDR2 YYNGEE. The CDR3 length is 15 residues. CDR3 in amino acids: CASSFSDSSTGELFF. Written as DNA, the CDR3 is TGTGCCAGCAGCTTCTCGGACAGCTCCACCGGGGAGCTGTTTTTT.

The rearrangement uses TRBV6-5 and TRBJ1-1, with a possible D match to TRBD1 (6 bases). The V end was cut by 3 bases, the J end by 6 bases, with 11 bases between. Germline lookup yields CDR1 MNHEY and CDR2 SVGAGI. This CDR3 region has 13 residues. The CDR3 spells CASSYTGTAEAFF. The CDR3 nucleotides are TGTGCCAGCAGTTATACAGGGACGGCTGAAGCTTTCTTT.